The 6 T cell receptor beta chains listed next were all sequenced from one sample in a study of lymphopenia after photon versus proton radiotherapy. Libraries were prepared by immunoSEQ multiplex PCR; TCRdb keeps only in-frame clonotypes and omits some of them. The repertoire includes some 42,000 clones, around 83% of them detected once, and roughly 25% sits in the top ten. The sample here was peripheral blood, taken from a patient treated with proton-based radiotherapy. These receptors were taken from a woman in her seventies with pancreatic cancer.

The gene calls are TRBV7-9 and TRBJ1-6; D perhaps matches TRBD1 (6 bases). The CDR3 spans 14 residues. Trimming took 3 bases from V and 10 from J, leaving 13 bases between them. The germline V gene encodes CDR1 SEHNR and CDR2 FQNEAQ (reference sequence). In DNA form, the CDR3 reads TGTGCCAGCAGCTTCGACAGGACCGGATCACCCCTCCACTTT. It specifies CASSFDRTGSPLHF.

The chain joins TRBV19 to TRBJ1-5; D uncertain. CDR1 and CDR2 from the germline V gene are LNHDA and SQIVND (reference sequence). The germline V and J ends were trimmed by 4 bases and 4 bases, with 17 bases remaining between them. CDR3 length: 16 residues. CDR3 amino acids: CASSTPRRALNQPQHF. CDR3 DNA: TGTGCCAGTAGTACGCCCAGGCGGGCACTTAATCAGCCCCAGCATTTT.

This chain joins TRBV30 and TRBJ1-1; D uncertain. Germline CDR1 and CDR2: GTSNPN and SVGIG (reference sequence). The CDR3 spans 14 residues. V lost 5 bases and J 4 bases, leaving 17 bases between the germline ends. The chain's CDR3 is CAWDDAPRSTEAFF. The CDR3 DNA reads TGTGCCTGGGACGACGCCCCGCGGAGCACTGAAGCTTTCTTT.

The chain is built from TRBV4-3 and TRBJ2-1; weak D call: TRBD2 (6 bases). Trimming left V 0 bases short and J 8 bases short, with 17 bases between. From germline, CDR1 is LGHNA and CDR2 YSLEER. CDR3 size: 16 residues. The CDR3 nucleotides are TGCGCCAGCAGCCAAGACGTGGCCGGGAGTTCCCATGAGCAGTTCTTC. Its translation: CASSQDVAGSSHEQFF.

This clone was detected only once. The J gene is TRBJ2-3, the V gene TRBV27; D unclear. The CDR3 loop spans 14 amino acids. Deletions cut 6 bases from V and 1 base from J, with 11 bases between. Germline V CDR1 and CDR2: MNHEY, SMNVEV (reference sequence). The CDR3 coding sequence is TGTGCCAGCAGCCTTATAGCTCGCACAGATACGCAGTATTTT. It translates to CASSLIARTDTQYF.

The chain recombines TRBV11-2 with TRBJ1-2; D is unresolved. CDR1 SGHAT and CDR2 FQNNGV come from the germline V gene. V lost 1 base to trimming and J lost 3 bases, with 21 bases between them. The CDR3 totals 18 residues. CDR3 protein: CASSLVIGQLRWDYGYTF. In DNA, the CDR3 is TGTGCCAGCAGCTTAGTCATCGGGCAGCTTCGGTGGGACTATGGCTACACCTTC.